These T cell receptor beta chains were read from a single sample in a study of T cell responses to AZD1222 COVID-19 vaccine. Sequencing used immunoSEQ multiplex PCR; TCRdb keeps in-frame clones, though not all of them. The sample lists roughly 53,000 clones; roughly 80% were seen once. Sample: peripheral blood, taken on day 0 of AZD1222 vaccination. Receptor source: an adult in good health. Both conserved end residues are part of each CDR3. A D gene is named only where the DNA matches it firmly. Some rows mark clone size as missing; the rest say once, few, many or name a class of expanded clone.

>TRBV4-1|NA|TRBJ2-2|NA
TGCGCCAGCAGATCGAAAGGGGGAACCGGGGAGCTGTTTTTT
CASRSKGGTGELFF
>TRBV5-1|NA|TRBJ2-1|TRBD2
TGCGCCAGCAGCCCCAGTAATAGCGGGAGCACCCACAATGAGCAGTTCTTC
CASSPSNSGSTHNEQFF
>TRBV9|NA|TRBJ1-4|TRBD1
TGTGCCAGCAGCTCCCTTCCCTCCGGGACAGGGGAGGTGTCGGATGAAAAACTGTTTTTT
CASSSLPSGTGEVSDEKLFF
>TRBV6-5|NA|TRBJ1-1|NA
TGTGCCAGCAGTTCCGGATATGAAGCTTTCTTT
CASSSGYEAFF
>TRBV19|NA|TRBJ2-1|TRBD2
TGTGCCAGTAGTACGGCGGGACTAGGGGGGGTAGGCGATGAGCAGTTCTTC
CASSTAGLGGVGDEQFF
>TRBV5-1|NA|TRBJ2-7|TRBD1
TGCGCCAGCAGCCTGGACAGGGCTCCCTACGAGCAGTACTTC
CASSLDRAPYEQYF
>TRBV18|NA|TRBJ1-3|NA
TGTGCCAGCTCACCACTACCAGGGGAGAGGACTGGAAACACCATATATTTT
CASSPLPGERTGNTIYF
>TRBV9|NA|TRBJ1-2|TRBD1
TGTGCCAGCAGCCCCGCGGGGGGACAGGGGGCCCATGGCTACACCTTC
CASSPAGGQGAHGYTF
>TRBV6-6|NA|TRBJ2-3|TRBD2
TGTGCCAGCAGTTCCACCCCTGGGACTAGCGAAGGTACGCAGTATTTT
CASSSTPGTSEGTQYF
>TRBV7-6|NA|TRBJ1-6|TRBD1
TGTGCCAGCAGCTTTACGGGACAGGGCTTTAATTCACCCCTCCACTTT
CASSFTGQGFNSPLHF
>TRBV19|NA|TRBJ2-2|TRBD2
TGTGCCAGTAGTCCCCAGTGGGAGGGAGGAAGCACCGGGGAGCTGTTTTTT
CASSPQWEGGSTGELFF
>TRBV4-1|NA|TRBJ1-5|NA
TGCGCCAGCAGCCCCGAGACAGCTAATCAGCCCCAGCATTTT
CASSPETANQPQHF
>TRBV19|NA|TRBJ2-6|TRBD1
TGTGCCAGTACCCGGGACAGGGAAACTGGGGCCAACGTCCTGACTTTC
CASTRDRETGANVLTF
>TRBV5-1|NA|TRBJ2-2|NA
TGCGCCAGCAATATCCGGGAGTCCGCGAACACCGGGGAGCTGTTTTTT
CASNIRESANTGELFF
>TRBV3-1/TRBV3-2|NA|TRBJ2-7|TRBD2
TGTGCCAGCAGCAACGGACTAGCGGCCGCCTACGAGCAGTACTTC
CASSNGLAAAYEQYF
>TRBV10-2|once|TRBJ2-1|TRBD2
TGCGCCAGCAGTCAGCGACTAGCGGGGCCTCCCTACAATGAGCAGTTCTTC
CASSQRLAGPPYNEQFF
>TRBV29-1|few|TRBJ2-1|TRBD2
TGCAGCGCTCCCCGGCGGGAGTCCTACAATGAGCAGTTCTTC
CSAPRRESYNEQFF
>TRBV7-2|NA|TRBJ2-7|TRBD2
TGTGCCAGCAGCTTAGCGGTGGGACTAGCGGTGGTCGAGCAGTACTTC
CASSLAVGLAVVEQYF
>TRBV27|NA|TRBJ2-3|NA
TGTGCCAGCAGCCCCCTCTACAGTGGGGGAGATACGCAGTATTTT
CASSPLYSGGDTQYF
>TRBV3-1/TRBV3-2|NA|TRBJ1-2|NA
TGTGCCAGCAGCCAAGACCTAGGTGGACTGAATGGCTACACCTTC
CASSQDLGGLNGYTF
>TRBV10-1|NA|TRBJ1-5|NA
TGCGCCAGCAGTGCCGTTCGGGGGGCAAATCAGCCCCAGCATTTT
CASSAVRGANQPQHF
>TRBV7-3|NA|TRBJ2-2|NA
TGTGCCAGCAGCTTAGGCGGAGACACCGGGGAGCTGTTTTTT
CASSLGGDTGELFF
>TRBV5-6|NA|TRBJ2-7|NA
TGTGCCAGCAGCTTAGCGGTCTCCTACGAGCAGTACTTC
CASSLAVSYEQYF
>TRBV29-1|NA|TRBJ1-5|NA
TGCAGCGTTGCAGGGGCGAATCAGCCCCAGCATTTT
CSVAGANQPQHF
>TRBV3-1/TRBV3-2|NA|TRBJ1-5|NA
TGTGCCAGCAGCCAAGAAGGTGAGCCCCAGCATTTT
CASSQEGEPQHF
>TRBV3-1/TRBV3-2|once|TRBJ2-1|NA
TGTGCCAGCAGCCAAGAATCTACGGGGTCTGAGCAGTTCTTC
CASSQESTGSEQFF
>TRBV2|once|TRBJ2-3|TRBD2
TGTGCCAGCAGTGAAAGTGGGACTAGCGGGAGGGGCACAGATACGCAGTATTTT
CASSESGTSGRGTDTQYF
>TRBV3-1/TRBV3-2|NA|TRBJ1-3|NA
TGTGCCAGCAGCCAATCATCAAGCTCTGGAAACACCATATATTTT
CASSQSSSSGNTIYF
>TRBV6-1|NA|TRBJ1-4|NA
TGTGCCAGCAGTGACGAGAGGAATGAAAAACTGTTTTTT
CASSDERNEKLFF
>TRBV5-1|NA|TRBJ1-1|TRBD1
TGCGCCAGCAGCTGGGGACAGAAGGAAGCTTTCTTT
CASSWGQKEAFF
>TRBV27|NA|TRBJ2-4|TRBD1
TGTGCCAGCAGTTTGCATCAGGACAGGGGAGGCATTCAGTACTTC
CASSLHQDRGGIQYF
>TRBV6-5|NA|TRBJ2-1|TRBD1
TGTGCCAGCATACGGACAGGGGGCTACAATGAGCAGTTCTTC
CASIRTGGYNEQFF
>TRBV19|NA|TRBJ2-7|NA
TGTGCCAGTTCCACGACAGGCCCTGAGCAGTACTTC
CASSTTGPEQYF
>TRBV2|few|TRBJ1-5|NA
TGTGCCAGCAGTGACAGCCATAGCAATCAGCCCCAGCATTTT
CASSDSHSNQPQHF
>TRBV30|NA|TRBJ2-1|TRBD2
TGTGCCTGGAGTGGCTTATTGGCGGGGGGATACAATGAGCAGTTCTTC
CAWSGLLAGGYNEQFF
>TRBV9|NA|TRBJ1-6|NA
TGTGCCAGCAGCGTAGAAAATTCACCCCTCCACTTT
CASSVENSPLHF
>TRBV5-1|NA|TRBJ1-5|NA
TGCGCCAGCAGCTTGTTCGGGGGGAGCAATCAGCCCCAGCATTTT
CASSLFGGSNQPQHF
>TRBV18|NA|TRBJ1-5|NA
TGTGCCAGCTCACCCGGAGGGGGGTATGGGGACAATCAGCCCCAGCATTTT
CASSPGGGYGDNQPQHF
>TRBV7-9|NA|TRBJ1-1|NA
TGTGCCAGCAGCTCACCAGGACGGCGAACTGAAGCTTTCTTT
CASSSPGRRTEAFF
>TRBV6-1|NA|TRBJ2-7|NA
TGTGCCAGCCGTGAGAGGGGCAGCACACTCTCCTACGAGCAGTACTTC
CASRERGSTLSYEQYF
>TRBV7-2|NA|TRBJ1-4|TRBD1
TGTGCCAGCAGCTTCTCCAGGGGGGGTGCGAGTGAAAAACTGTTTTTT
CASSFSRGGASEKLFF
>TRBV5-1|NA|TRBJ2-6|TRBD1
TGCGCCAGCAGCCCAGGGGGCGCGGGGGCCAACGTCCTGACTTTC
CASSPGGAGANVLTF